This T cell receptor beta chain is drawn from a study of OX40 agonist ivuxolimab in advanced cancers. Turning to the study itself: Melanoma, hepatocellular carcinoma, head and neck or renal cell cancer occurred in dose-escalation patients. Study results and caveats: Expanded clones were, on average, more numerous in CD8+ T cells than in CD4+. Clonal expansion from baseline to week 6 occurred in both CD4+ and CD8+ T cells.

The table came from immunoSEQ multiplex PCR; TCRdb's copy has only in-frame clones and leaves some out. In the table there are more than 15,000 clones, around 83% of which are singletons. Germline values: CDR1 SGHRS, CDR2 YFSETQ. CDR3 length: 16 amino acids. V lost 0 bases to trimming and J lost 4 bases, with 14 bases between them. As to this clone: The antigen is not known.

V is TRBV5-1 and J is TRBJ1-5, with D perhaps TRBD1 (5 bases). The receptor was derived from an adult with an advanced solid tumor such as melanoma, head and neck, liver or kidney cancer. The material was CD4+ or CD8+ T cells sorted from blood, obtained in a trial of the OX40 agonist ivuxolimab. This CDR3 reads CASSLGDGGPNQPQHF. In DNA form, the CDR3 reads TGCGCCAGCAGCTTGGGTGACGGGGGACCAAATCAGCCCCAGCATTTT.